This T cell receptor beta chain was observed in a study of cytomegalovirus exposure and HLA in healthy donors. The PCR was carried out with 60 Vbeta primers and 13 Jbeta primers. Assay: immunoSEQ multiplex PCR; the TCRdb copy retains only in-frame clones and omits some. In the table there are some 70,000 clones, around 81% of which are singletons. V was pared by 1 base and J by 6 bases, with 7 bases between. Germline assignment: CDR1 KGHSH and CDR2 LQKENI. The CDR3 is 13 residues long. This clonotype originated in a man aged 50 or older in good health and CMV-seronegative. Sequencing used PBMCs. The chain has TRBV18 and TRBJ2-1; D remains unclear. This chain's CDR3 is CASSPLGGNEQFF. DNA for the CDR3: TGTGCCAGCTCACCACTCGGTGGCAATGAGCAGTTCTTC.